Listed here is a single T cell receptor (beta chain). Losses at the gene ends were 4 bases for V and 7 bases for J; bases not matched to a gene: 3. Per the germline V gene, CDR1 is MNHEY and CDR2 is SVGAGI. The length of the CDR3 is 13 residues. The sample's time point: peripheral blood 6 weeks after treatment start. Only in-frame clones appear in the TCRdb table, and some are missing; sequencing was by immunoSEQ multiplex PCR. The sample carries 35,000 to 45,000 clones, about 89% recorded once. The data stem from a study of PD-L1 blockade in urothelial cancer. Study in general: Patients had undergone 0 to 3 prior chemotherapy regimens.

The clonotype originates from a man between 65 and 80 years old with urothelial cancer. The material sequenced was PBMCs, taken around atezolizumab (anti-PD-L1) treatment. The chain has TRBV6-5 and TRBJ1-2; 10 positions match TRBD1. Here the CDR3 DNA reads TGTGCCAGCAGTTCGGGACAGGGGATTGGCTACACCTTC. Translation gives CASSSGQGIGYTF.